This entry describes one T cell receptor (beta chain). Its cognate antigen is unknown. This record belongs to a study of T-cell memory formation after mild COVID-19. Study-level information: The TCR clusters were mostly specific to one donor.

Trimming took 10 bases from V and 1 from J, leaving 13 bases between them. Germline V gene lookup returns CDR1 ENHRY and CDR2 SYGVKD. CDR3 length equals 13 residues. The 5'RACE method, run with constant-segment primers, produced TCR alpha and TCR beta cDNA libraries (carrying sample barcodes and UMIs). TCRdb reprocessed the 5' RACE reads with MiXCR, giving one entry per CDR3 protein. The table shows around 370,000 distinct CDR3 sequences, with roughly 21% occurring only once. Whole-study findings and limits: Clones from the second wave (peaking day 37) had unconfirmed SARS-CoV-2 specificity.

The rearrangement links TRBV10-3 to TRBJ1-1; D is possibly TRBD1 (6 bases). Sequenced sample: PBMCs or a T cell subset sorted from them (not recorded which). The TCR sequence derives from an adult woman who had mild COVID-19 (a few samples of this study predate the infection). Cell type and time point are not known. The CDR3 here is CATRQDQNTEAFF. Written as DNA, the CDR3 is TGTGCCACGAGACAGGATCAGAACACTGAAGCTTTCTTT.